The 14 T cell receptor beta chains below were found in one sample sequenced in a study of shared clonotypes between healthy human individuals. Repertoires were generated with immunoSEQ multiplex PCR, while TCRdb's copy carries only in-frame clones and drops some. Among about 550,000 clones listed, about 95% were seen once. The naive CD8 population came from CD45RO-negative cells selected for CCR7, without terminally differentiated effector memory CD45RA+ cells. The sample consisted of naive CD8+ T cells sorted from blood. The source is a woman aged 25-40 years in good health.

This chain connects TRBV5-6 to TRBJ2-7; 7 nucleotides agree with TRBD1. Germline loops: CDR1 SGHDT, CDR2 YYEEEE. V was pared by 5 bases and J by 3 bases, with 11 bases of the junction left unmatched. The CDR3 runs 15 residues. CDR3 in amino acids: CASSTTGQMIYEQYF. CDR3 sequence (DNA): TGTGCCAGCAGTACCACGGGACAGATGATCTACGAGCAGTACTTC.

J is TRBJ2-1 and V is TRBV27, with D unclear. The CDR3 extends over 18 amino acids. V was shortened by 2 bases and J by 0 bases, with 17 bases between the two germline ends. Germline CDR1 is MNHEY and CDR2 is SMNVEV (reference sequence). The CDR3 coding sequence is TGTGCCAGCAGTTTAACCGGGCGGCGCGTGAGCTCCTACAATGAGCAGTTCTTC. This translates into CASSLTGRRVSSYNEQFF.

The rearrangement links TRBV28 to TRBJ1-6, with D unclear. This CDR3 is 14 amino acids long. The V end lost 5 bases, the J end lost 5 bases, and 10 bases lay between the germline ends. CDR1 MDHEN and CDR2 SYDVKM come from the germline V gene. CDR3 in amino acids: CASSETVNNSPLHF. As DNA, the CDR3 is TGTGCCAGCAGTGAAACAGTGAATAATTCACCCCTCCACTTT.

V and J are TRBV5-5 and TRBJ2-1; 10 bases match TRBD2. The CDR3 consists of 15 residues. Germline loops: CDR1 SGHKS, CDR2 YYEKEE (reference sequence). The trim removed 0 bases at V and 6 bases at J, leaving 3 bases unmatched. The CDR3 loop reads CASSLGLAGTNEQFF. DNA of the CDR3: TGTGCCAGCAGCTTGGGACTAGCGGGTACCAATGAGCAGTTCTTC. Combining the CDR3 with reference TRBV5-5 and TRBJ2-1 gives the whole variable domain DAGVTQSPTHLIKTRGQQVTLRCSPISGHKSVSWYQQVLGQGPQFIFQYYEKEERGRGNFPDRFSARQFPNYSSELNVNALLLGDSALYLCASSLGLAGTNEQFFGPGTRLTVL.

V gene TRBV11-2 combines with J gene TRBJ2-1; TRBD1 or TRBD2 may be the D gene (7 bases each). The CDR3 totals 11 residues. Germline CDR1 SGHAT, CDR2 FQNNGV. The V and J ends lost 10 bases and 6 bases respectively, with 10 bases between them. In DNA, the CDR3 is TGTGCCACCAGGGGGGGCAATGAGCAGTTCTTC. Residues: CATRGGNEQFF.

Only one count was recorded for this clone. This chain uses TRBV28 with TRBJ2-3; 9 bases fit TRBD2. The germline V gene encodes CDR1 MDHEN and CDR2 SYDVKM. V shed 2 bases and J 5 bases; nucleotides not matched to a gene: 8. The CDR3 runs to 16 residues. The CDR3 loop reads CASSLKVAGALDTQYF. The CDR3 DNA reads TGTGCCAGCAGTTTAAAGGTAGCGGGAGCTCTAGATACGCAGTATTTT.

Worth noting for this clone: Other DNA sequences within the sample encode an identical CDR3. The CDR3 DNA reads TGTGCCAGCAGCTTGGTGGGTAACACCGGGGAGCTGTTTTTT. Translated: CASSLVGNTGELFF. V gene TRBV5-6 combines with J gene TRBJ2-2; D not resolved. Germline-derived CDR1 and CDR2 are SGHDT and YYEEEE. The ends were cut back, 0 bases at V and 2 bases at J, with 5 bases in the middle. The CDR3 covers 14 residues.

This clone was picked up one time. The V gene is TRBV5-4, the J gene TRBJ2-7; possibly TRBD2 for D (5 bases). Germline V gene sequence: CDR1 SGHNT, CDR2 YYREEE (reference sequence). The CDR3 totals 13 residues. The V end was cut by 6 bases, the J end by 5 bases, with 15 bases between. CDR3 amino acids: CASTLGRRNEQYF. CDR3 sequence (DNA): TGTGCCAGCACTTTGGGGAGACGGAACGAGCAGTACTTC.

The J gene is TRBJ2-5, the V gene TRBV4-1, with D uncertain. Germline V CDR1 and CDR2: MGHRA, YSYEKL. The CDR3 length is 15 residues. V was trimmed by 0 bases and J by 3 bases, leaving 11 bases between them. The DNA for the CDR3 is TGCGCCAGCAGCCAAGATTCGGAGAGTAAAGAGACCCAGTACTTC. It is translated as CASSQDSESKETQYF.

This chain joins TRBV13 and TRBJ1-2, with D tentatively TRBD1 (5 bases). The V end was cut by 6 bases, the J end by 5 bases, with 22 bases between. From germline, CDR1 is PRHDT and CDR2 FYEKMQ (reference sequence). This CDR3 spans 16 amino acids. The CDR3 reads CASRPDTDSGLYGYTF. In DNA form, the CDR3 reads TGTGCCAGCAGACCTGATACCGACAGTGGCTTGTATGGCTACACCTTC.

The genes are TRBV9 and TRBJ2-3, with D possibly TRBD2 on 6 matching bases. This CDR3 is built from 15 residues. Deletions cut 0 bases from V and 5 bases from J, with 13 bases between. From germline, CDR1 is SGDLS and CDR2 YYNGEE. CDR3 DNA sequence: TGTGCCAGCAGCGTAGTGGGGACTGCTAGAGATACGCAGTATTTT. This translates into CASSVVGTARDTQYF.

The chain couples TRBV27 to TRBJ2-3; TRBD1 aligns across 10 bases. This CDR3 spans 16 amino acids. The germline CDR1 and CDR2 sequences are MNHEY and SMNVEV (reference sequence). With 5 bases clipped from V and 3 bases from J, the junction kept 8 bases outside the gene matches. In DNA, the CDR3 is TGTGCCAGCAGTCTAAGACAGGGGGCTTTAACAGATACGCAGTATTTT. Amino acids: CASSLRQGALTDTQYF.

The J gene is TRBJ2-1, the V gene TRBV5-1; 14 bases fit TRBD2. This CDR3 comprises 18 residues. Germline-derived CDR1 and CDR2 are SGHRS and YFSETQ. The junction had 7 bases not matched to a gene; V was cut back by 3 bases and J by 2 bases. Here the CDR3 reads CASSSGLAGVIPYNEQFF. DNA for the CDR3: TGCGCCAGCAGCTCGGGACTAGCGGGAGTCATTCCCTACAATGAGCAGTTCTTC.

The V and J genes are TRBV9 and TRBJ2-2, with 7 bases identical to TRBD2. Germline V CDR1 and CDR2: SGDLS, YYNGEE. CDR3 length equals 14 residues. With 1 base clipped from V and 5 bases from J, the junction kept 2 bases outside the gene matches. CDR3 in amino acids: CASSVKGGTGELFF. For the CDR3, the DNA is TGTGCCAGCAGCGTAAAGGGAGGGACCGGGGAGCTGTTTTTT.